The 18 T cell receptor beta chains reported below all come from one sample, sequenced in a study of spatial heterogeneity in lung cancer. Study conclusions and caveats: In tumors, expanded intratumoral alpha and beta TCR counts tracked mutation counts.

TCRdb fed the 5' RACE reads into MiXCR, producing one record per CDR3 protein. The sample carries around 480 distinct CDR3 sequences, 26% recorded once. The time point denotes: sample taken at primary tumor resection. These TCRs' antigens remain unknown. The sample in question was lung tumor tissue, obtained at surgery. These receptors all stem from a female donor with early-stage non-small cell lung cancer.

Concerning this clonotype itself: Since a much larger clone is just one base distant, this may be a read error. This beta chain is off target for a library built for alpha chains, so its abundance means little. The gene calls are TRBV6-5 and TRBJ2-3, with a weak D call TRBD2 (5 bases). The CDR3 runs 13 residues. CDR1 and CDR2 (germline): MNHEY, SVGAGI. V gave up 8 bases and J gave up 8 bases, with 17 bases separating them. The CDR3 coding sequence is TGTGCCAGCTGTTCCAAAGAGGGTAGTACGCAGTATTTT. This codes for CASCSKEGSTQYF.

This clonotype showed up just once. As an off-target read in a library built for alpha chains, this beta chain has a frequency of little significance. J is TRBJ2-7 and V is TRBV7-9, with D possibly matching TRBD2 (5 bases). Germline-derived CDR1 and CDR2 are SEHNR and FQNEAQ (reference sequence). Trimming shortened V by 5 bases and J by 6 bases, and 17 bases separated the two germline ends. This CDR3 spans 14 amino acids. CDR3 sequence: CASSPTSEGSEQYF. CDR3 coding DNA: TGTGCCAGCAGCCCAACTAGTGAGGGCTCCGAGCAGTACTTC.

By share of the sample, this clonotype is large. This beta chain is an unintended read in a library built for alpha chains; its size means little. This chain uses TRBV7-9 with TRBJ1-6; D gene ambiguous. The V gene's germline CDR1 is SEHNR and CDR2 FQNEAQ (reference sequence). V was clipped by 5 bases and J by 3 bases, with 5 bases between them. CDR3 size: 13 residues. The CDR3 reads CASSTDYNSPLHF. CDR3 DNA sequence: TGTGCCAGCAGCACCGACTATAATTCACCCCTCCACTTT.

This clonotype showed up just a few times. For a library built for alpha chains, this beta chain is a stray read; little rests on its size. This chain connects TRBV30 to TRBJ2-1; D is undetermined. The CDR3 totals 14 residues. V lost 3 bases and J lost 10, with 19 bases in between. Germline CDR1 reads GTSNPN; CDR2 reads SVGIG (reference sequence). The CDR3 is CAWRPYSSMGEQFF. In DNA, the CDR3 is TGTGCCTGGAGGCCGTATAGTTCCATGGGGGAGCAGTTCTTC.

This clonotype has only a few counts. Found in a library prepared for alpha chains, this beta chain is an off-target read, and its abundance has little meaning. The chain uses TRBV7-2 and TRBJ2-7; D ambiguous. The CDR3 sequence is 13 residues long. Germline assignment: CDR1 SGHTA and CDR2 FQGNSA. V lost 5 bases and J 3 bases, leaving 11 bases between the germline ends. CDR3 bases: TGTGCCAGCAGCCTCGGGCCTTACTACGAGCAGTACTTC. It is translated as CASSLGPYYEQYF.

This clonotype has more than one count but fewer than ten. The library was built for alpha chains, so this beta chain is an off-target read and its size means little. This chain joins TRBV28 and TRBJ2-7, with D possibly matching TRBD2 (6 bases). Germline values: CDR1 MDHEN, CDR2 SYDVKM. Trimming left V 7 bases short and J 2 bases short, with 15 bases between. CDR3 length: 14 amino acids. CDR3 coding DNA: TGTGCCAGCAAACCGGGACCGGGGGCCTACGAGCAGTACTTC. Residues: CASKPGPGAYEQYF.

A word on this clonotype: Since the library was made to target alpha chains, this beta chain is a stray read and its abundance is not meaningful. This chain connects TRBV18 to TRBJ2-1, with 8 bases identical to TRBD2. CDR1 is KGHSH and CDR2 is LQKENI in the germline V gene. The J segment lost 9 bases and the V segment lost 3 bases, leaving 10 bases of the junction unmatched. This CDR3 has 15 residues. The CDR3 region is CASSPRVAGLSEQFF. CDR3 coding DNA: TGTGCCAGCTCACCTCGAGTAGCGGGGCTTTCTGAGCAGTTCTTC.

Points on this clonotype: This beta chain appears as a stray read in a library generated for alpha chains; its size is not informative. V and J are TRBV2 and TRBJ2-7; 9 nucleotides align to TRBD1. The CDR3 loop spans 13 amino acids. Germline lookup yields CDR1 SNHLY and CDR2 FYNNEI. The J segment lost 11 bases and the V segment lost 5 bases, leaving 10 bases of the junction unmatched. CDR3 protein: CASSWDREEPKYF. CDR3 DNA sequence: TGTGCCAGCAGTTGGGACAGGGAAGAACCAAAGTACTTC.

Concerning this clonotype itself: In a library made to pick up alpha chains, this beta chain is a stray read with a size that means little. V gene TRBV6-5 combines with J gene TRBJ1-2, with TRBD1 as a possible D gene (5 bases). Trimming took off 8 bases at V and 1 base at J, with 14 bases between the two ends. In germline, CDR1 is MNHEY, CDR2 SVGAGI. CDR3 length equals 14 residues. CDR3 sequence: CASVGGEGNYGYTF. The CDR3 nucleotides read TGTGCCAGCGTTGGGGGAGAGGGTAACTATGGCTACACCTTC.

By share of the sample, this clonotype is large (0.1 to 1%). This beta chain slipped into a library made for alpha chains as a stray read, so its size is not meaningful. This sequence joins TRBV29-1 and TRBJ2-5, with D possibly TRBD2 on 5 matching bases. Germline CDR1 reads SQVTM; CDR2 reads ANQGSEA. With 6 bases removed from V and 4 bases from J, the gap between germline ends came to 15 bases. This CDR3 spans 13 amino acids. CDR3 sequence: CSVDQLGRETQYF. In nucleotides, the CDR3 is TGCAGCGTCGACCAGTTAGGGAGAGAGACCCAGTACTTC.

Concerning this clonotype itself: Within a library made for alpha chains, this beta chain is off target, and its count is uninformative. The rearrangement uses TRBV19 and TRBJ2-7; D is possibly TRBD2 (5 bases). CDR1 and CDR2 (germline): LNHDA, SQIVND (reference sequence). V lost 5 bases and J lost 2, with 16 bases in between. There are 15 residues in the CDR3. The CDR3: CASSFERHSAYEQYF. In DNA, the CDR3 is TGTGCCAGTAGTTTTGAGAGACATAGCGCCTACGAGCAGTACTTC. The variable domain in full, completed from reference TRBV19 and TRBJ2-7, reads DGGITQSPKYLFRKEGQNVTLSCEQNLNHDAMYWYRQDPGQGLRLIYYSQIVNDFQKGDIAEGYSVSREKKESFPLTVTSAQKNPTAFYLCASSFERHSAYEQYFGPGTRLTVT.

By sample share, this clonotype is large (0.1 to 1%). With the library built for alpha chains, this beta chain is off target and its frequency is not meaningful. The chain couples TRBV3-1 to TRBJ2-2; the match to TRBD1 covers 7 bases. Per germline, CDR1 LGHDT and CDR2 YNNKEL (reference sequence). Trimming took 3 bases from V and 8 from J; bases not matched to a gene: 6. This CDR3 spans 14 amino acids. CDR3 sequence: CASSQGQSRGELFF. The CDR3 DNA reads TGTGCCAGCAGCCAGGGACAGAGCAGGGGGGAGCTGTTTTTT.

On this clonotype itself: As an off-target read in a library built for alpha chains, this beta chain has a frequency of little significance. The CDR3 DNA reads TGTGCCAGCAGTGGGCCATTCACAGATACGCAGTATTTT. Its translation is CASSGPFTDTQYF. The chain links TRBV2 to TRBJ2-3; D unresolved. Germline V gene sequence: CDR1 SNHLY, CDR2 FYNNEI. The CDR3 has 13 amino acids. The germline V and J ends were trimmed by 4 bases and 2 bases, with 7 bases remaining between them.

Points on this clonotype: This beta chain is a stray sequence in a library constructed for alpha chains; its clone size is not meaningful. The chain joins TRBV28 to TRBJ2-7, with D perhaps given as TRBD1 or TRBD2 (5 bases each). Trimming removed 7 bases at V and 4 bases at J, with 17 bases between. The CDR3 extends over 14 amino acids. CDR1 is MDHEN and CDR2 is SYDVKM in the germline V gene. The CDR3 bases are TGTGCCAGCAACCCGGGACCGACGCTTTACGAGCAGTACTTC. As protein: CASNPGPTLYEQYF.

Comment on this clonotype: Because the library targeted alpha chains, this beta chain is an off-target read whose size means little. The chain employs TRBV5-1 and TRBJ2-1; D remains unclear. The CDR3 has 11 amino acids. CDR1 is SGHRS and CDR2 is YFSETQ in the germline V gene. The germline V and J ends were trimmed by 5 bases and 9 bases, with 9 bases remaining between them. The CDR3 sequence is CASSLVGEQFF. The CDR3 region has the DNA TGCGCCAGCAGTCTTGTTGGTGAGCAGTTCTTC.

A note on this clonotype: This beta chain lies outside the target of a library built for alpha chains; its clone size means little. CDR3 residues: CATSDRGSTHEQYF. In DNA, the CDR3 is TGTGCCACCAGTGATCGAGGTAGCACCCACGAGCAGTACTTC. J is TRBJ2-7 and V is TRBV24-1; unclear D gene. Germline CDR1 is KGHDR and CDR2 is SFDVKD. The CDR3 sequence is 14 residues long. V gave up 3 bases and J gave up 5 bases, with 13 bases separating them.

In this sample, this clonotype is large. Little can be read into the size of this beta chain, an off-target read in a library designed for alpha chains. The chain employs TRBV24-1 and TRBJ2-2; no clear D. CDR3 size: 14 residues. Trimming removed 4 bases at V and 0 bases at J, with 5 bases between. CDR1 and CDR2 (germline): KGHDR, SFDVKD. CDR3 in amino acids: CATSDLTNTGELFF. The CDR3 bases are TGTGCCACCAGTGACCTCACGAACACCGGGGAGCTGTTTTTT.

This clonotype is labeled large. This beta chain was picked up by a library intended for alpha chains and is off target, so its count carries little meaning. The chain joins TRBV24-1 to TRBJ2-4; the D gene is possibly TRBD2 (6 bases). This CDR3 is 13 amino acids long. V lost 6 bases to trimming and J lost 9 bases, with 14 bases between them. Germline lookup yields CDR1 KGHDR and CDR2 SFDVKD. The CDR3 loop is CATSSNLGGIQYF. The CDR3 DNA is TGTGCCACCAGTTCTAATCTCGGGGGCATTCAGTACTTC.